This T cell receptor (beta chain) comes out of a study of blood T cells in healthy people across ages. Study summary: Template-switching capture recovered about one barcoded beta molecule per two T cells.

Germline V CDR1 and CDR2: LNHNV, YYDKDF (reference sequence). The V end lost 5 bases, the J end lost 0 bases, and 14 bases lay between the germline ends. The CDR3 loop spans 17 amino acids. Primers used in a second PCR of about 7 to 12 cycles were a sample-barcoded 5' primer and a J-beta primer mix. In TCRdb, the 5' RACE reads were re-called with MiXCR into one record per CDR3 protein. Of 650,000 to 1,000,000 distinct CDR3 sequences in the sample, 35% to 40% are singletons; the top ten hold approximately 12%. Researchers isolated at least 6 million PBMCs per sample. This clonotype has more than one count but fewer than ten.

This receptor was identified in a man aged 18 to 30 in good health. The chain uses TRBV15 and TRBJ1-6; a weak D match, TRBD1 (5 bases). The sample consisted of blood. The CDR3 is CATSDFRASSYNSPLHF. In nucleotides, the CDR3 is TGTGCCACCAGCGATTTCAGGGCGAGCTCCTATAATTCACCCCTCCACTTT.